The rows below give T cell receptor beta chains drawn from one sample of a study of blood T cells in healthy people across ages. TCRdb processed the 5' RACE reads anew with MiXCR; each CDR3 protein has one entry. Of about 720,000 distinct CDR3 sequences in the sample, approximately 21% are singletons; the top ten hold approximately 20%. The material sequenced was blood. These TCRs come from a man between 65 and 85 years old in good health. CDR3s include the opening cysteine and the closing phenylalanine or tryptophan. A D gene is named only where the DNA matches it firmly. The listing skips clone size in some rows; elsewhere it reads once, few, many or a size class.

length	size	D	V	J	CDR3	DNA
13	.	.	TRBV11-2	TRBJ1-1	CASSLGRTGEAFF	TGTGCCAGCAGCTTAGGCCGAACAGGCGAAGCTTTCTTT
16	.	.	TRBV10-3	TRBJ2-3	CAISEVEGEGTDTQYF	TGTGCCATCAGTGAGGTTGAGGGCGAGGGCACAGATACGCAGTATTTT
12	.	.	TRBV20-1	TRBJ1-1	CSARSGNTEAFF	TGCAGTGCTAGATCCGGGAACACTGAAGCTTTCTTT
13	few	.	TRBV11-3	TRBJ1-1	CASSRELGAEAFF	TGTGCCAGCAGCAGGGAGTTGGGCGCTGAAGCTTTCTTT
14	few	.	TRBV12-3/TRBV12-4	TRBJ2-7	CASSRGGVTYEQYF	TGTGCCAGCAGTCGGGGCGGGGTAACCTACGAGCAGTACTTC
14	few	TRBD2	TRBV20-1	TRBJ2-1	CSARLAPLGNEQFF	TGCAGTGCTCGACTAGCGCCCTTGGGAAATGAGCAGTTCTTC
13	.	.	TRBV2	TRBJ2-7	CASSEHLRYEQYF	TGTGCCAGCAGTGAACACCTTAGGTACGAGCAGTACTTC
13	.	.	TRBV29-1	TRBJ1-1	CSGARGGNTEAFF	TGCAGCGGCGCTAGGGGAGGGAACACTGAAGCTTTCTTT
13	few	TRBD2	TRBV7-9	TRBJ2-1	CASIIAGFNEQFF	TGTGCCAGCATCATAGCGGGGTTCAATGAGCAGTTCTTC
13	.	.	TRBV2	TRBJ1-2	CASALRDRGGYTF	TGTGCCAGCGCCCTCCGGGATCGCGGTGGCTACACCTTC
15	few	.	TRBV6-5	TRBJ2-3	CASSRQSPSTDTQYF	TGTGCCAGCAGCCGACAGAGTCCCAGCACAGATACGCAGTATTTT
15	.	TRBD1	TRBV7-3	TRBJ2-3	CASSLHRGLRDTQYF	TGTGCCAGCAGCCTCCACAGGGGGCTGAGAGATACGCAGTATTTT
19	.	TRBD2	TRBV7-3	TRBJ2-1	CASSPRGTSGRASYNEQFF	TGTGCCAGCAGCCCAAGGGGGACTAGCGGGAGGGCGTCCTACAATGAGCAGTTCTTC
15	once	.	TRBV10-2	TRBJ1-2	CASSDGQGKAYGYTF	TGCGCCAGCAGTGATGGCCAGGGGAAGGCCTATGGCTACACCTTC
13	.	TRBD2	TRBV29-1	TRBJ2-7	CSVGTSGTYEQYF	TGCAGCGTCGGGACTAGCGGGACCTACGAGCAGTACTTC
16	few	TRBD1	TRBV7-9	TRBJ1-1	CASSRTGSGRVTGAFF	TGTGCCAGCAGCCGGACAGGGTCGGGTCGTGTCACTGGAGCTTTCTTT
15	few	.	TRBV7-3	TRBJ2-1	CASSLLSSSYNEQFF	TGTGCCAGCAGCTTACTCAGTAGCTCCTACAATGAGCAGTTCTTC
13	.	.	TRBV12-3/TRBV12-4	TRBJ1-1	CASSFQRHTEAFF	TGTGCCAGCAGTTTTCAACGGCACACTGAAGCTTTCTTT
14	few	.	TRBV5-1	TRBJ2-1	CASSLGGAKNEQFF	TGCGCCAGCAGCTTAGGGGGGGCGAAGAATGAGCAGTTCTTC
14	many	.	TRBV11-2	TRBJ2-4	CASSLARGTNIQYF	TGTGCCAGCAGCTTAGCTCGGGGGACAAACATTCAGTACTTC
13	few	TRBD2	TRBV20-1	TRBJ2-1	CSARIPSGNEQFF	TGCAGTGCTAGAATCCCTAGCGGGAATGAGCAGTTCTTC
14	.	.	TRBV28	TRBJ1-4	CASSVDGTRKKLFF	TGTGCCAGCAGTGTTGACGGCACGAGAAAGAAACTGTTTTTT
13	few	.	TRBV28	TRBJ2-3	CASSLANPYTQYF	TGTGCCAGCAGTTTAGCGAACCCTTATACGCAGTATTTT